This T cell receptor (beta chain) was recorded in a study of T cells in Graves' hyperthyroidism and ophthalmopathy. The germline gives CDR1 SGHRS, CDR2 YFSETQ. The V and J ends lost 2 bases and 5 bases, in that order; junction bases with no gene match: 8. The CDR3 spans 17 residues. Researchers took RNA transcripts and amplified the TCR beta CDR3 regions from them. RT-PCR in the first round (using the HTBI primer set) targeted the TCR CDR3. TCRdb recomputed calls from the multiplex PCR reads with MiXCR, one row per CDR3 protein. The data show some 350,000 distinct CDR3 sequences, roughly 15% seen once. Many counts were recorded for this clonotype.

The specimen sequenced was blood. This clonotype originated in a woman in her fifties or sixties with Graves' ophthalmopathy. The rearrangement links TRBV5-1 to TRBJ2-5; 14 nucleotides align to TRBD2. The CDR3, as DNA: TGCGCCAGCAGCTTCCTACCGGGACTAGCGGGAGCGGAGACCCAGTACTTC. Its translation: CASSFLPGLAGAETQYF.